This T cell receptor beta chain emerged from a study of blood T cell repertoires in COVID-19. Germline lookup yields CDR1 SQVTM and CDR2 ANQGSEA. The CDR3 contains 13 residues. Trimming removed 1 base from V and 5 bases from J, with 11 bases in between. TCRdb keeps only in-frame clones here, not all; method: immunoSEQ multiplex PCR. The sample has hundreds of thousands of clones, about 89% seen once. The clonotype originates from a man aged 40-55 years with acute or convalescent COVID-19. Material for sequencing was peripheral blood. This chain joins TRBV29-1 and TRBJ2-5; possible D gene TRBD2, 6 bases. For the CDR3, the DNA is TGCAGCGTTGAAGGCGGGGCGGGTGAGACCCAGTACTTC. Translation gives CSVEGGAGETQYF. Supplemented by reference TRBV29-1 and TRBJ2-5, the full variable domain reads SAVISQKPSRDICQRGTSLTIQCQVDSQVTMMFWYRQQPGQSLTLIATANQGSEATYESGFVIDKFPISRPNLTFSTLTVSNMSPEDSSIYLCSVEGGAGETQYFGPGTRLLVL.